A single sample gave rise to the 5 T cell receptor beta chains below, sequenced in a study of control samples from healthy donors and cancer patients. This table comes from immunoSEQ multiplex PCR, and its TCRdb copy is limited to in-frame clones, with some not included. The sample lists hundreds of thousands of clones, about 93% seen once, with around 6.4% in the top ten. The specimen was PBMCs. These receptors came from a man in his forties or fifties with head and neck cancer.

The rearrangement uses TRBV10-3 and TRBJ2-5; D is unresolved. CDR1 is ENHRY, CDR2 SYGVKD, per germline. The CDR3 runs to 13 residues. V lost 2 bases, J lost 4 bases, and 8 bases lay in between. This CDR3 is CAISEHPRETQYF. Written as DNA, the CDR3 is TGTGCCATCAGTGAGCACCCTCGAGAGACCCAGTACTTC.

This clone was counted a few times. The J gene is TRBJ1-5, the V gene TRBV7-9; D might be TRBD1 (6 bases). The CDR3 loop spans 16 amino acids. CDR1 SEHNR and CDR2 FQNEAQ come from the germline V gene (reference sequence). Trimming took 0 bases from V and 4 from J, leaving 13 bases between them. CDR3 loop: CASSLASTGSNQPQHF. The CDR3 region has the DNA TGTGCCAGCAGCTTAGCAAGCACAGGGTCGAATCAGCCCCAGCATTTT.

The chain carries TRBV18 and TRBJ2-2; D call uncertain. The CDR3 covers 15 residues. The germline V gene has CDR1 KGHSH and CDR2 LQKENI. V was clipped by 3 bases and J by 1 base, with 9 bases between them. The CDR3 nucleotides read TGTGCCAGCTCACCGAAAACGCAGAACACCGGGGAGCTGTTTTTT. Amino acid sequence: CASSPKTQNTGELFF.

V and J are TRBV7-3 and TRBJ2-1; 13 bases map to TRBD2. V shed 5 bases and J 9 bases; nucleotides not matched to a gene: 7. The germline gives CDR1 SGHTA, CDR2 FQGTGA. This CDR3 has 15 amino acids. CDR3 in amino acids: CASSVLAGGPREQFF. The CDR3 DNA reads TGTGCCAGCAGCGTACTAGCGGGAGGGCCACGTGAGCAGTTCTTC.

The chain couples TRBV20-1 to TRBJ2-1; the match to TRBD2 covers 8 bases. Germline V gene sequence: CDR1 DFQATT, CDR2 SNEGSKA (reference sequence). With V trimmed by 3 bases and J by 7 bases, 17 bases remained unmatched. The CDR3 contains 17 residues. CDR3 sequence: CSASEPRAGGHRNEQFF. Here the CDR3 DNA reads TGCAGTGCTAGTGAACCGAGGGCGGGGGGCCATCGGAATGAGCAGTTCTTC.